The rows below give T cell receptor beta chains drawn from one sample of a study of T cell responses to AZD1222 COVID-19 vaccine. TCRdb's table, derived via immunoSEQ multiplex PCR, lists solely in-frame clones and lacks some. The sample contains some 120,000 clones, 80% to 90% of which appear only once. Sequenced material: peripheral blood, taken on day 0 of MenACWY control vaccination. The source is an adult in good health. Each CDR3 is given with its conserved first and last residue. The D gene is left open where the match is weak. Not all rows give a size; the values are once, few, many and, for expanded clones, a class.

>.|.|TRBV5-4|TRBJ1-2
TGTGCCAGCAGCTCCGGACACACCAGATTTAACTATGGCTACACCTTC
CASSSGHTRFNYGYTF
>TRBD2|.|TRBV3-1/TRBV3-2|TRBJ2-5
TGTGCCATCGAGGGACTAGTGGAAGAGACCCAGTACTTC
CAIEGLVEETQYF
>TRBD1|.|TRBV4-3|TRBJ2-7
TGCGCCAGCAGCCAAGAAACGTCGGCAGGGGGTGGCGAGCAGTACTTC
CASSQETSAGGGEQYF
>.|.|TRBV10-2|TRBJ2-7
TGCGCCAGCAGTGACCTTTCCTACGAGCAGTACTTC
CASSDLSYEQYF
>.|.|TRBV7-2|TRBJ1-4
TGTGCCAGCAGCTTAGAGGGACATGGAGGTGAAAAACTGTTTTTT
CASSLEGHGGEKLFF
>TRBD2|.|TRBV7-9|TRBJ2-1
TGTGCCAGCAGCTTAGCGTCTATAGCGGGGACACGCGGATACAATGAGCAGTTCTTC
CASSLASIAGTRGYNEQFF
>TRBD1|once|TRBV5-4|TRBJ2-2
TGTGCCAGCAGCACCGGACAGGCGATGACATCCACCGGGGAGCTGTTTTTT
CASSTGQAMTSTGELFF
>.|.|TRBV28|TRBJ2-3
TGTGCCAGCAGTGAAGACAGGATAAGCACAGATACGCAGTATTTT
CASSEDRISTDTQYF
>.|.|TRBV2|TRBJ2-5
TGTGCCAGCAGTGGCCAGAAAGAGACCCAGTACTTC
CASSGQKETQYF
>.|.|TRBV19|TRBJ2-3
TGTGCCAGTAGTATCCCAGGGCCTTTCCCTAGCACAGATACGCAGTATTTT
CASSIPGPFPSTDTQYF
>TRBD2|.|TRBV5-1|TRBJ2-5
TGCGCCAGCAGCCCGGGCCCCGGGGAGGGGCAAGAGACCCAGTACTTC
CASSPGPGEGQETQYF
>TRBD1|.|TRBV18|TRBJ1-6
TGTGCCAGCTCACCCCTCCGGGACAGGGGGTCTAATTCACCCCTCCACTTT
CASSPLRDRGSNSPLHF
>TRBD1|.|TRBV3-1/TRBV3-2|TRBJ2-1
TGTGCCAGCAGCCATCGGGACAGACCCTACAATGAGCAGTTCTTC
CASSHRDRPYNEQFF
>.|.|TRBV11-2|TRBJ1-6
TGTGCCAGCAGCTTAGTGGGAAGGTCCGGGTCACCCCTCCACTTT
CASSLVGRSGSPLHF
>TRBD2|.|TRBV19|TRBJ2-2
TGTGCCAGTAAAACCGGGACTAGCGTAGACACCGGGGAGCTGTTTTTT
CASKTGTSVDTGELFF
>TRBD1|.|TRBV29-1|TRBJ2-1
TGCAGCGTTGGACCCGGGACAGCTAACAATGAGCAGTTCTTC
CSVGPGTANNEQFF
>.|.|TRBV6-5|TRBJ2-7
TGTGCCAGCACCCAGGTTTGGGAGGGGGGATACGAGCAGTACTTC
CASTQVWEGGYEQYF
>.|once|TRBV16|TRBJ1-2
TGTGCCAGCAGCCAAATGGGTAGGGGTCTGAGCTATGGCTACACCTTC
CASSQMGRGLSYGYTF
>.|.|TRBV28|TRBJ2-7
TGTGCCAGCAGCCGAGGACAAGGGGCCTCCTACGAGCAGTACTTC
CASSRGQGASYEQYF
>TRBD2|.|TRBV5-1|TRBJ2-5
TGCGCCAGCAGCCCGGGGACTAGCGGGATCCAAGAGACCCAGTACTTC
CASSPGTSGIQETQYF
>.|.|TRBV18|TRBJ1-5
TGTGCCAGCTCATCTAACGGACGGGGACAGCCCCAGCATTTT
CASSSNGRGQPQHF
>TRBD1|once|TRBV11-2|TRBJ1-1
TGTGCCAGCAGCTTAGATTTTGGGGAGGGACAGGGGAGTTTTACTGAAGCTTTCTTT
CASSLDFGEGQGSFTEAFF
>.|.|TRBV3-1/TRBV3-2|TRBJ2-1
TGTGCCAGCAGCCAGTACGGGACAAATGAGCAGTTCTTC
CASSQYGTNEQFF
>.|.|TRBV7-3|TRBJ1-1
TGTGCCAGCAGCTTAATGGGAGGGGACACTGAAGCTTTCTTT
CASSLMGGDTEAFF
>.|.|TRBV19|TRBJ2-3
TGTGCCAGTAGGGGTATTCCTACAGATACGCAGTATTTT
CASRGIPTDTQYF
>.|.|TRBV14|TRBJ1-1
TGTGCCAGCAGCAACGAGATGGAAGCTTTCTTT
CASSNEMEAFF
>TRBD1|.|TRBV10-1|TRBJ1-4
TGCGCCAGCAGCGGGACAGGGATCCCACCAACAACTAATGAAAAACTGTTTTTT
CASSGTGIPPTTNEKLFF
>.|.|TRBV18|TRBJ1-5
TGTGCCAGCTCACCAGGTCCGACATGGCCCCAGCATTTT
CASSPGPTWPQHF
>.|.|TRBV15|TRBJ2-5
TGTGCCACCAGCAGAGGACAGTTACAAGAGACCCAGTACTTC
CATSRGQLQETQYF
>.|once|TRBV6-2/TRBV6-3|TRBJ1-1
TGTGCCAGCAGTTACTCGCGTCTGTTGTGGACTGAAGCTTTCTTT
CASSYSRLLWTEAFF
>.|.|TRBV28|TRBJ1-2
TGTGCCAGCAGTTTACAGGCTTATGGCTACACCTTC
CASSLQAYGYTF
>.|few|TRBV28|TRBJ2-4
TGTGCCAGCAGTTCCCCCCCTAACATTCAGTACTTC
CASSSPPNIQYF
>.|.|TRBV25-1|TRBJ2-2
TGTGCCAGTTGGGCCGGGACGTCGAACACCGGGGAGCTGTTTTTT
CASWAGTSNTGELFF
>.|.|TRBV30|TRBJ2-7
TGTGCCTGGAGGGGAACAGGTTCCTTCTACGAGCAGTACTTC
CAWRGTGSFYEQYF
>.|.|TRBV18|TRBJ1-6
TGTGCCAGCTCACCGTCTGTCGGGGCGCGGAATAATTCACCCCTCCACTTT
CASSPSVGARNNSPLHF
>.|.|TRBV5-6|TRBJ2-5
TGTGCCAGCAGCTGGAGCAGGAGCCAAATGACAGAGACCCAGTACTTC
CASSWSRSQMTETQYF
>TRBD1|.|TRBV28|TRBJ1-2
TGTGCCACCCACAGACAGGGGGGCTATGGCTACACCTTC
CATHRQGGYGYTF
>TRBD1|.|TRBV11-2|TRBJ1-1
TGTGCCAGCAGACCACAGGGGGCGGACACTGAAGCTTTCTTT
CASRPQGADTEAFF
>TRBD1|.|TRBV7-8|TRBJ2-2
TGTGCCAGCAGCTTAGAGGGGACAGGGTTCACCGGGGAGCTGTTTTTT
CASSLEGTGFTGELFF
>.|once|TRBV6-6|TRBJ1-5
TGTGCCAGCGCCCTCACATGGGGAGAAACTAATCAGCCCCAGCATTTT
CASALTWGETNQPQHF
>.|.|TRBV27|TRBJ1-1
TGTGCCAGCAGTCCCGGGGGTAATGTTCCTGAAGCTTTCTTT
CASSPGGNVPEAFF
>TRBD1|.|TRBV19|TRBJ1-1
TGTGCCAGTAGTATATTGACAGGGTTGAACACTGAAGCTTTCTTT
CASSILTGLNTEAFF
>.|few|TRBV7-9|TRBJ2-5
TGTGCCAGCAGCTTAGACAGGGCTGAGACCCAGTACTTC
CASSLDRAETQYF
>TRBD1|.|TRBV14|TRBJ2-3
TGTGCCAGCAGCTTCGTCCGGGACAGGGGGAAGAGCACAGATACGCAGTATTTT
CASSFVRDRGKSTDTQYF
>TRBD2|.|TRBV6-6|TRBJ2-5
TGTGCCAGTTTAGATTCGGGCGGGGGGGCACGAGAGACCCAGTACTTC
CASLDSGGGARETQYF
>TRBD2|.|TRBV3-1/TRBV3-2|TRBJ2-5
TGTGCCAGCAGCCAGCCCGTGACTAGCTGGTTACGGGAAGAGACCCAGTACTTC
CASSQPVTSWLREETQYF
>.|.|TRBV18|TRBJ2-3
TGTGCCAGCTCGCAGGGAACCGGGACCCCAAAAGATACGCAGTATTTT
CASSQGTGTPKDTQYF
>.|.|TRBV12-3/TRBV12-4|TRBJ1-2
TGTGCCAGCAGCTCGCTCGGCTATGGCTACACCTTC
CASSSLGYGYTF
>.|.|TRBV7-3|TRBJ2-1
TGTGCCAGCAGCTTAAGTGGACATCGTGAGCAGTTCTTC
CASSLSGHREQFF
>TRBD1|.|TRBV30|TRBJ1-4
TGTGCCTGGAGTGTACGTGGACAGGGTTATTCAAATGAAAAACTGTTTTTT
CAWSVRGQGYSNEKLFF